This TCR beta chain was sequenced during a study of T cell repertoires in cytomegalovirus infection. In this sample, this clonotype turned up many times. The antigen is undetermined. TCRdb reanalysed the reads using MiXCR and keeps one entry per CDR3 protein. The repertoire holds approximately 730,000 distinct CDR3 sequences, with roughly 33% as singletons. Trimming left V 2 bases short and J 1 base short, with 13 bases between. The length of the CDR3 is 16 residues. Germline V gene lookup returns CDR1 SGHVS and CDR2 FQNEAQ. The clonotype comes from a human donor in good health (CMV status not recorded). Some clones in this sample may be carry-over from other donors' samples. The rearrangement uses TRBV7-8 and TRBJ2-3, with D tentatively TRBD1 (6 bases). Here the sequenced sample was cultured PBMCs, taken from culture after CMV antigen stimulation. Written as DNA, the CDR3 is TGTGCCAGCAGCTTAAGAAGCAGGGGCGGCACAGATACGCAGTATTTT. Amino acids: CASSLRSRGGTDTQYF.